This T cell receptor beta chain was identified during a study of Graves' ophthalmopathy and Graves' hyperthyroidism. This clonotype was recorded at least ten times. RNA transcripts were the template, and TCR beta CDR3 regions were amplified from them. Second-round multiplex PCR came after first-round RT-PCR with HTBI primers. TCRdb used MiXCR to reprocess the multiplex PCR reads, holding one entry per CDR3 protein. The sample contains hundreds of thousands of distinct CDR3 sequences, over 40% of which appear only once. J lost 5 bases, V lost 1 base, and 4 bases had no gene match. The germline gives CDR1 SGHVS, CDR2 FNYEAQ. The CDR3 spans 15 residues.

V gene TRBV7-6 combines with J gene TRBJ1-4; 7 positions agree with TRBD1. This clonotype was sampled from an adult man with Graves' ophthalmopathy. The sequenced sample consisted of peripheral blood. CDR3 protein: CASSLGGTANEKLFF. CDR3 coding DNA: TGTGCCAGCAGCTTAGGGGGGACAGCGAATGAAAAACTGTTTTTT.